This TCR beta chain was identified during a study of cytomegalovirus exposure and HLA in healthy donors. General study findings and limits: A few chains linked to CMV were shown in vitro to be specific for CMV antigens. A likely sequencing artifact accounted for one observed cluster of highly shared sequence variants.

PCR primers comprised 60 Vbeta and 13 Jbeta primers. Profiling relied on immunoSEQ multiplex PCR, and the TCRdb table lists in-frame clones only, not all of them. There are some 110,000 clones in the sample; almost 80% occur only once, and roughly 5% lies in the top ten. J gave up 2 bases and V 3 bases, and 4 bases lay outside the gene matches. Germline V gives CDR1 SGHTS, CDR2 YDEGEE. The CDR3 loop spans 15 amino acids. Note on this clone: Its antigen is unknown.

The source material was PBMCs. The sequence derives from a man aged 55 to 70 in good health and CMV-seropositive. This chain links TRBV5-8 with TRBJ1-5, with 8 nucleotides matching TRBD1. In nucleotides, the CDR3 is TGTGCCAGCAGCTCCACAGGGGGTGGCAATCAGCCCCAGCATTTT. It encodes CASSSTGGGNQPQHF.